These 27 T cell receptor beta chains came from one sample sequenced in a study of CD8+CD57+ T cells in acquired aplastic anemia. TCR beta VDJ and CDR3 were profiled, and genomic DNA was the template. TCRdb recomputed calls from the reads with MiXCR, one row per CDR3 protein. The sample includes roughly 280,000 distinct CDR3 sequences, 56% seen only once; the top ten take approximately 1.3%. Sequenced patients had shown CD8+CD57+ cell expansion by flow cytometry. What was sequenced was sorted CD4+, CD8+, or CD8+CD57+ T cells (not recorded which) from PBMCs. These receptors originate from a human donor with aplastic anemia.

The V and J genes are TRBV7-8 and TRBJ1-2; D call uncertain. Between the trimmed V and J ends, which lost 6 bases and 10 bases, there was a span of 12 bases. The germline CDR1 and CDR2 sequences are SGHVS and FQNEAQ. CDR3 length equals 11 residues. CDR3 nucleotides: TGTGCCAGCAGTGAAAAGGCAGCCTACACCTTC. Protein: CASSEKAAYTF.

The CDR3 DNA is TGCGCCAGCAGCCAAGATGGGCAGGGGAACGATGAAGCTTTCTTT. It codes for CASSQDGQGNDEAFF. V usage is TRBV4-1 and J usage is TRBJ1-1, with a possible D match to TRBD1 (6 bases). Per the germline V gene, CDR1 is MGHRA and CDR2 is YSYEKL. V shed 0 bases and J shed 7 bases, with 15 bases lying between them. There are 15 residues in the CDR3.

This clonotype has just a few counts. The rearrangement uses TRBV7-2 and TRBJ1-6; D call uncertain. Per the germline V gene, CDR1 is SGHTA and CDR2 is FQGNSA. V lost 2 bases and J 6 bases, leaving 11 bases between the germline ends. The CDR3 totals 15 residues. The CDR3: CASSLTAGSNSPLHF. In DNA, the CDR3 is TGTGCCAGCAGCTTAACAGCGGGGTCTAATTCACCCCTCCACTTT. Looking up the rest from reference TRBV7-2 and TRBJ1-6 gives the full variable domain: GAGVSQSPSNKVTEKGKDVELRCDPISGHTALYWYRQSLGQGLEFLIYFQGNSAPDKSGLPSDRFSAERTGGSVSTLTIQRTQQEDSAVYLCASSLTAGSNSPLHFGNGTRLTVT.

The chain recombines TRBV24-1 with TRBJ2-1, with D maybe TRBD2 (5 bases). Trimming removed 3 bases from V and 10 bases from J, with 15 bases in between. The CDR3 spans 14 residues. Germline CDR1 is KGHDR and CDR2 is SFDVKD. The CDR3, as DNA: TGTGCCACCAGTGATCCTCCCGGGGTTCGGGAGCAGTTCTTC. Its translation is CATSDPPGVREQFF.

The chain uses TRBV19 and TRBJ1-6, with no clear D. The CDR3 is 13 residues long. Trimming took 4 bases from V and 7 from J, leaving 8 bases between them. CDR1 is LNHDA, CDR2 SQIVND, per germline (reference sequence). DNA for the CDR3: TGTGCCAGTAGTAGGCAATTCAATTCACCCCTCCACTTT. It yields the protein CASSRQFNSPLHF.

This clonotype was seen just once. The V call is TRBV24-1, the J call TRBJ2-3; 13 nucleotides line up with TRBD2. The CDR3 has 16 amino acids. Germline CDR1 and CDR2: KGHDR and SFDVKD. V trimming: 4 bases; J trimming: 4 bases; junction bases outside the gene matches: 4. The CDR3 nucleotides are TGTGCCACCAGTGAACCGGGACTAGCGGGACCAGATACGCAGTATTTT. Translated: CATSEPGLAGPDTQYF.

The chain carries TRBV9 and TRBJ2-2; D may be TRBD1 or TRBD2 (7 bases each). The CDR3 sequence is 14 residues long. Germline V gene lookup returns CDR1 SGDLS and CDR2 YYNGEE. The V end was cut by 4 bases, the J end by 5 bases, with 12 bases between. CDR3 in DNA: TGTGCCAGCAGCCCAGGGGGGGGAACCGGGGAGCTGTTTTTT. Translation gives CASSPGGGTGELFF.

The table lists this clonotype with many counts. The gene calls are TRBV2 and TRBJ2-3; a possible D gene is TRBD2 (6 bases). Trimming left V 7 bases short and J 0 bases short, with 8 bases between. Germline CDR1 is SNHLY and CDR2 is FYNNEI. This CDR3 contains 13 residues. CDR3 DNA sequence: TGTGCCAGCATGCGGGACAGCACAGATACGCAGTATTTT. Protein: CASMRDSTDTQYF.

The rearrangement links TRBV6-4 to TRBJ1-2; the D gene is possibly TRBD1 (6 bases). Deletions cut 3 bases from V and 7 bases from J, with 15 bases between. From germline, CDR1 is MRHNA and CDR2 SNTAGT. This CDR3 is built from 14 residues. CDR3 bases: TGTGCCAGCAGTGAATCAGGGGATTTTGGTGGCTACACCTTC. Protein: CASSESGDFGGYTF.

The V gene is TRBV14, the J gene TRBJ1-4; tentatively, D is TRBD1 (5 bases). The CDR3 has 17 residues. Germline CDR1 is SGHDN and CDR2 is FVKESK. V was shortened by 3 bases and J by 5 bases, with 19 bases between the two germline ends. CDR3 in DNA: TGTGCCAGCAGCCACGGACCGGGGCAGCGGGTAAATGAAAAACTGTTTTTT. The encoded protein is CASSHGPGQRVNEKLFF.

This clonotype was seen at least ten times. The J gene is TRBJ2-7, the V gene TRBV3-1; D might be TRBD1 (5 bases). Per the germline V gene, CDR1 is LGHDT and CDR2 is YNNKEL (reference sequence). The length of the CDR3 is 16 residues. V was pared by 1 base and J by 1 base, with 14 bases between. The CDR3 spells CASSQVGQESSYEQYF. The CDR3 region has the DNA TGTGCCAGCAGCCAAGTCGGACAAGAGTCGTCCTACGAGCAGTACTTC.

J is TRBJ1-3 and V is TRBV9; tentative D call: TRBD1 (5 bases). Germline V gene data show CDR1 as SGDLS and CDR2 as YYNGEE. The CDR3 contains 14 residues. Trimming removed 4 bases at V and 4 bases at J, with 12 bases between. CDR3 residues: CASSRSGGGNTIYF. The CDR3 coding sequence is TGTGCCAGCAGCCGAAGCGGGGGAGGAAACACCATATATTTT.

Points on this clonotype: An end of the junction differs from the germline gene, which may be a read error. The chain employs TRBV10-3 and TRBJ2-7; no reliable D call. This CDR3 contains 13 residues. Germline assignment: CDR1 ENHRY and CDR2 SYGVKD. CDR3 amino acids: CASSAGGNYEQYF. CDR3 DNA sequence: TGTGCCAGCAGTGCCGGCGGAAACTACGAGCAGTACTTC.

This clonotype was seen many times. It may be a read error: a sequence one base away is much more abundant. V and J are TRBV20-1 and TRBJ2-1, with D perhaps matching TRBD2 (5 bases). This CDR3 region has 14 residues. CDR1 DFQATT and CDR2 SNEGSKA come from the germline V gene (reference sequence). Here the CDR3 reads CGASPAGVPNEQFF. CDR3 nucleotides: TGCGGTGCTAGCCCAGCTGGAGTTCCCAATGAGCAGTTCTTC.

Turning to this clonotype: One base away lies a much larger clone, so this may be a sequencing read error. The V and J genes are TRBV7-6 and TRBJ2-7; 9 bases match TRBD1. The CDR3 contains 14 residues. From germline, CDR1 is SGHVS and CDR2 FNYEAQ. The CDR3 loop reads CASSFGTGTYKQYF. As DNA, the CDR3 is TGTGCCAGCAGCTTCGGGACAGGGACCTACAAGCAGTACTTC.

At least ten counts were recorded for this clonotype. The chain has TRBV2 and TRBJ1-1, with TRBD1 as a possible D gene (6 bases). Germline CDR1 is SNHLY and CDR2 is FYNNEI. This CDR3 spans 14 amino acids. V was pared by 3 bases and J by 1 base, with 9 bases between. The chain's CDR3 is CASSEGDTNTEAFF. The CDR3 DNA follows: TGTGCCAGCAGTGAGGGGGACACGAACACTGAAGCTTTCTTT.

This clonotype was detected a few times. CDR3: CASSSSTAMNTGELFF. In DNA form, the CDR3 reads TGTGCCAGCAGCTCAAGTACAGCGATGAACACCGGGGAGCTGTTTTTT. The chain uses TRBV7-8 and TRBJ2-2; D gene uncertain. The CDR3 is 16 amino acids. The V end was cut by 4 bases, the J end by 1 base, with 13 bases between. Germline CDR1 SGHVS, CDR2 FQNEAQ.

This clonotype was detected many times. The V and J genes are TRBV7-2 and TRBJ1-6; TRBD1 aligns across 9 bases. The CDR3 is made up of 15 amino acids. The germline CDR1 and CDR2 sequences are SGHTA and FQGNSA. The V segment lost 5 bases and the J segment 9 bases; nucleotides outside the gene matches: 8. This CDR3 is CASSPSTGGISPLHF. Written as DNA, the CDR3 is TGTGCCAGCAGCCCCTCGACAGGGGGTATTTCACCCCTCCACTTT.

There are many counts of this clonotype. This chain connects TRBV2 to TRBJ1-6; D is perhaps TRBD1 (5 bases). From germline, CDR1 is SNHLY and CDR2 FYNNEI. The CDR3 has 15 amino acids. Deletions cut 5 bases from V and 0 bases from J, with 8 bases between. The CDR3 reads CASSRQTSYNSPLHF. The CDR3 nucleotides read TGTGCCAGCAGTAGACAGACCTCCTATAATTCACCCCTCCACTTT.

The chain recombines TRBV6-6 with TRBJ1-1; no reliable D call. This CDR3 comprises 12 residues. CDR1 MNHNY and CDR2 SVGAGI come from the germline V gene (reference sequence). Trimming removed 4 bases at V and 7 bases at J, with 10 bases between. CDR3 nucleotide sequence: TGTGCCAGCAGTTCCCACGACGGTGAAGCTTTCTTT. Residues: CASSSHDGEAFF.

This clonotype occurred a few times. This rearrangement joins TRBV10-3 to TRBJ1-2, with a possible D match to TRBD1 (5 bases). The CDR3 is 18 amino acids. V lost 0 bases and J lost 5, with 22 bases in between. Germline CDR1 and CDR2: ENHRY and SYGVKD. CDR3: CAISESLNLGQAPYGYTF. Written as DNA, the CDR3 is TGTGCCATCAGTGAGTCGTTGAATTTAGGACAAGCCCCTTATGGCTACACCTTC.

This clonotype occurred once. V usage is TRBV20-1 and J usage is TRBJ1-5; D unclear. Trimming stripped 1 base from V and 7 bases from J, with 11 bases between. The germline CDR1 and CDR2 sequences are DFQATT and SNEGSKA (reference sequence). The CDR3 has 13 residues. The CDR3 bases are TGCAGTGCTAGAGTTGGCCTACTGCAGCCCCAGCATTTT. It yields the protein CSARVGLLQPQHF.

Worth noting for this clonotype: Without the conserved terminal phenylalanine or tryptophan, this CDR3 likely stems from a read error. The CDR3 DNA reads TGTGCCAGCAGCGCAGGGGGGGGGGTCGATGAGCAGTTCTGC. Amino acids: CASSAGGGVDEQFC. V and J are TRBV7-9 and TRBJ2-1, with D possibly called TRBD1 or TRBD2 (7 bases each). Germline values: CDR1 SEHNR, CDR2 FQNEAQ (reference sequence). The ends were cut back, 5 bases at V and 8 bases at J, with 16 bases in the middle. The CDR3 totals 14 residues.

This clonotype occurred many times. The chain uses TRBV6-1 and TRBJ1-3; D is undetermined. V was trimmed by 6 bases and J by 4 bases, leaving 7 bases between them. Germline CDR1 MNHNS, CDR2 SASEGT. The CDR3 totals 12 residues. Written as DNA, the CDR3 is TGTGCCAGCAGCCCTGCAGGAAACACCATATATTTT. Its translation is CASSPAGNTIYF.

This clonotype appeared a few times. A much more abundant neighbour one base away suggests this may be a read error. The chain joins TRBV3-1 to TRBJ2-5, with a possible D match to TRBD2 (7 bases). Germline V gene sequence: CDR1 LGHDT, CDR2 YNNKEL (reference sequence). This CDR3 comprises 14 residues. CDR3 DNA sequence: TGTGCCAGCAGCGAAGGGACAACCGGGGGGACCCAGCACTTC. This translates into CASSEGTTGGTQHF.

The chain links TRBV12-3 or TRBV12-4 to TRBJ2-5, with 9 bases matching TRBD2. After removal of 4 bases from V and 2 bases from J, the junction contained 5 bases not matched to a gene. CDR3 size: 15 residues. The DNA for the CDR3 is TGTGCCAGCAGTTCCAGCGGGGGGATTCAAGAGACCCAGTACTTC. This sequence encodes CASSSSGGIQETQYF.

This chain connects TRBV12-3 or TRBV12-4 to TRBJ2-7; no clear D gene. The CDR3 spans 12 residues. The V end lost 6 bases, the J end lost 2 bases, and 8 bases lay between the germline ends. CDR3: CASSGNPYEQYF. Here the CDR3 DNA reads TGTGCCAGCAGCGGCAATCCCTACGAGCAGTACTTC.